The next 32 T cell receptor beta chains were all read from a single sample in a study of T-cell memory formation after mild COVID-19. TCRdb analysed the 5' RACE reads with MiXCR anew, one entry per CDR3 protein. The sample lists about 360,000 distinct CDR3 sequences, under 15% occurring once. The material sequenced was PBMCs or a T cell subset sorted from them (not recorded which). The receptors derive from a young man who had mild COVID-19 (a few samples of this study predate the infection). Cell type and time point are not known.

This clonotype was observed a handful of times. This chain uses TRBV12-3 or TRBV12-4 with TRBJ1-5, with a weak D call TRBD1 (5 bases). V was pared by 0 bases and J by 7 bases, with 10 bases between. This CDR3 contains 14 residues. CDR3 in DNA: TGTGCCAGCAGTTTAGCGCCCCGGGGGCAGCCCCAGCATTTT. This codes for CASSLAPRGQPQHF.

The CDR3 DNA follows: TGTGCCAGCAGTTTAGTCCTATCGGGAAGGACAGATACGCAGTATTTT. It specifies CASSLVLSGRTDTQYF. The V gene is TRBV12-3 or TRBV12-4, the J gene TRBJ2-3, with D perhaps matching TRBD2 (5 bases). The CDR3 runs to 16 residues. V was shortened by 1 base and J by 3 bases, with 14 bases between the two germline ends.

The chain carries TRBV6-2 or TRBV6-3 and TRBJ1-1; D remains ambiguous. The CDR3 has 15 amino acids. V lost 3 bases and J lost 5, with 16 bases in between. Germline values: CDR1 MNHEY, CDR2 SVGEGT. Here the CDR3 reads CASSYSGDLETEAFF. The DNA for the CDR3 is TGTGCCAGCAGTTATTCCGGGGATTTGGAGACTGAAGCTTTCTTT.

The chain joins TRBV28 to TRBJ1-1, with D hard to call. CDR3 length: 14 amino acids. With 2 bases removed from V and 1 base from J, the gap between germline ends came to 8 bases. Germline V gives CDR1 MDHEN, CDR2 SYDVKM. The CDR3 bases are TGTGCCAGCAGTTTACCCGGAGCGAACACTGAAGCTTTCTTT. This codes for CASSLPGANTEAFF.

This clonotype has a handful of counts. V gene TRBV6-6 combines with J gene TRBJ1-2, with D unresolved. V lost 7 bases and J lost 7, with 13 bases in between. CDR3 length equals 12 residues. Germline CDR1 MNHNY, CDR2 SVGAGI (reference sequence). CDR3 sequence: CASTPGARGYTF. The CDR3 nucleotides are TGTGCCAGCACCCCGGGCGCCCGTGGCTACACCTTC.

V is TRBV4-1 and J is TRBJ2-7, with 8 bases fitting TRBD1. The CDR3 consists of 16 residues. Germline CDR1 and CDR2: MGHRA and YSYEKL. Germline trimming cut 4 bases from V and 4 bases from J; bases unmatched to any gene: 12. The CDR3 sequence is CASSPFLTGEGYEQYF. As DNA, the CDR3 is TGCGCCAGCAGCCCCTTTCTGACAGGGGAAGGATACGAGCAGTACTTC.

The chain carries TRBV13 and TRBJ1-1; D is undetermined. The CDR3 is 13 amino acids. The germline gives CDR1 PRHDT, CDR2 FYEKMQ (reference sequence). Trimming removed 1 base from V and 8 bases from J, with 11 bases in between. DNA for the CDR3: TGTGCCAGCAGCTTAGACCCCTCGGGCGAAGCTTTCTTT. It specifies CASSLDPSGEAFF.

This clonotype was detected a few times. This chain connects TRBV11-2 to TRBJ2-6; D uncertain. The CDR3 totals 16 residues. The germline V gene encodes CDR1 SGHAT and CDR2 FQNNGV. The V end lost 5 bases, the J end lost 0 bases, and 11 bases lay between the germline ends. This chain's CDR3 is CASSSWGFSGANVLTF. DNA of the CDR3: TGTGCCAGCAGCAGCTGGGGTTTCTCTGGGGCCAACGTCCTGACTTTC.

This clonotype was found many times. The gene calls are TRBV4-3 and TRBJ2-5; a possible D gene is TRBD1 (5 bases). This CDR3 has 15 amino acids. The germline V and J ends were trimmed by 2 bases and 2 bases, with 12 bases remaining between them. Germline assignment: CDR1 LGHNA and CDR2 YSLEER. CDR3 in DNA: TGCGCCAGCAGCCAACTCCAGGGTACTCAAGAGACCCAGTACTTC. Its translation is CASSQLQGTQETQYF.

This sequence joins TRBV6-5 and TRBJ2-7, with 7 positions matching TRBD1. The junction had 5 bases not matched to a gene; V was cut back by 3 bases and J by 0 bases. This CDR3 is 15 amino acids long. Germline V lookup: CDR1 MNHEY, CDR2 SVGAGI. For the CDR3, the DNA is TGTGCCAGCAGTTATTACAGGGGTCCCTCCTACGAGCAGTACTTC. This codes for CASSYYRGPSYEQYF.

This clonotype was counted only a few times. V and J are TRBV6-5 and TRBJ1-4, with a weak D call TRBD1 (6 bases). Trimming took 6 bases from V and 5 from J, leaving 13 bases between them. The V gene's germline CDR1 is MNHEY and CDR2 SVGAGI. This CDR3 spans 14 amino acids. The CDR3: CASRSRQENEKLFF. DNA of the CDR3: TGTGCCAGCAGGTCGCGACAGGAAAATGAAAAACTGTTTTTT.

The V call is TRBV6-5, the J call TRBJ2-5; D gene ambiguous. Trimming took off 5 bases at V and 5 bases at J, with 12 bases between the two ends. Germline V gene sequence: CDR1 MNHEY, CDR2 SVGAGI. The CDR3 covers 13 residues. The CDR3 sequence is CASSRHLDETQYF. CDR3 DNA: TGTGCCAGCAGTCGGCATCTCGACGAGACCCAGTACTTC.

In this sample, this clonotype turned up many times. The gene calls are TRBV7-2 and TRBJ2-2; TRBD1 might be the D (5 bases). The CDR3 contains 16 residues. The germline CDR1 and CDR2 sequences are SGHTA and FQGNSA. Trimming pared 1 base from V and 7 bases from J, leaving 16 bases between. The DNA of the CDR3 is TGTGCCAGCAGCTTAGTTCGGCAGGGAATGGGCGGGGAGCTGTTTTTT. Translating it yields CASSLVRQGMGGELFF.

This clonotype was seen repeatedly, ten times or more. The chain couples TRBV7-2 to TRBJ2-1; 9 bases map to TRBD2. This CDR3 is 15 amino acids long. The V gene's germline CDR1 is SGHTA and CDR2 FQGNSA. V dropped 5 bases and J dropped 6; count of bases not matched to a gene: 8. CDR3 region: CASSITGTSPNEQFF. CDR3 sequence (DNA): TGTGCCAGCAGCATCACCGGGACTAGCCCCAATGAGCAGTTCTTC.

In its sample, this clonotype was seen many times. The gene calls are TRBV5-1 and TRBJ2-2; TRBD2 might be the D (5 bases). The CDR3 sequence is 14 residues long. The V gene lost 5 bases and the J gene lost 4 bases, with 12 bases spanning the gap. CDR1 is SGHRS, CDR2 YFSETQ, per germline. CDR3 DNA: TGCGCCAGCAGGAGGGAGATGGTCACCGGGGAGCTGTTTTTT. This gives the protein CASRREMVTGELFF. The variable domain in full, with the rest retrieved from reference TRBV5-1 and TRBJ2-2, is KAGVTQTPRYLIKTRGQQVTLSCSPISGHRSVSWYQQTPGQGLQFLFEYFSETQRNKGNFPGRFSGRQFSNSRSEMNVSTLELGDSALYLCASRREMVTGELFFGEGSRLTVL.

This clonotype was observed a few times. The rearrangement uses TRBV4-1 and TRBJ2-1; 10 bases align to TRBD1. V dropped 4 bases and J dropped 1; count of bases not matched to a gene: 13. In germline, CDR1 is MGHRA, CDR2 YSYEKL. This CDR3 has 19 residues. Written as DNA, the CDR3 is TGCGCCAGCAGCCGAGGACAGGGACAGGGGTCATCATCCTACAATGAGCAGTTCTTC. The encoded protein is CASSRGQGQGSSSYNEQFF.

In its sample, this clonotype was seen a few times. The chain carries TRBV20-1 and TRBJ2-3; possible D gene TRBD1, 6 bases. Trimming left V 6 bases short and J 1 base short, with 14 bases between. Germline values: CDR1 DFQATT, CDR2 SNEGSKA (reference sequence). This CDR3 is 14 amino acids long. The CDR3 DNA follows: TGCAGTGCGGTTAGGGACATCGGCACAGATACGCAGTATTTT. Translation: CSAVRDIGTDTQYF.

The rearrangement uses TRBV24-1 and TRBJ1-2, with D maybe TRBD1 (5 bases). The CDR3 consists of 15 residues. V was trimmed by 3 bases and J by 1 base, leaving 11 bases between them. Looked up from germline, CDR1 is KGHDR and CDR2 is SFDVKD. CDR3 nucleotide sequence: TGTGCCACCAGTGATCCCGGGAGGGGTAACTATGGCTACACCTTC. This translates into CATSDPGRGNYGYTF.

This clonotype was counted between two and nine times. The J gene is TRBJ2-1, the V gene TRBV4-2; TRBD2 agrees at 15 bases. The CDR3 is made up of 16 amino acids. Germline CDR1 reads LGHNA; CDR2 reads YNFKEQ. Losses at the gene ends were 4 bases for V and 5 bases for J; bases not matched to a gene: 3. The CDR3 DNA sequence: TGTGCCAGCAGCCCCCGGACTAGCGGGGGGGACAATGAGCAGTTCTTC. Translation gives CASSPRTSGGDNEQFF.

CDR3 region: CATSDSGASGGGFEQFF. As DNA, the CDR3 is TGTGCCACCAGTGATAGTGGGGCTAGCGGGGGAGGATTTGAGCAGTTCTTC. The rearrangement joins TRBV24-1 to TRBJ2-1; TRBD2 aligns across 10 bases. The CDR3 is 17 amino acids. V was clipped by 3 bases and J by 9 bases; unmatched bases: 13. CDR1 and CDR2 from the germline V gene are KGHDR and SFDVKD.

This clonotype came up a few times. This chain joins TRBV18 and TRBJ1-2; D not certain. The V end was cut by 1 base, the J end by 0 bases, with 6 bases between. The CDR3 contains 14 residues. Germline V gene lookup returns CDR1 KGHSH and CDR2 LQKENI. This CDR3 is CASSPRTANYGYTF. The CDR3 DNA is TGTGCCAGCTCACCACGGACGGCTAACTATGGCTACACCTTC.

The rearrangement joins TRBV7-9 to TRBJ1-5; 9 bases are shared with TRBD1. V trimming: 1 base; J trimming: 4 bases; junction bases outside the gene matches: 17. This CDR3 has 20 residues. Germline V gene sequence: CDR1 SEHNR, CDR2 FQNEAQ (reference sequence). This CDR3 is CASSLGGGTGLGSGNQPQHF. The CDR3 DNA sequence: TGTGCCAGCAGCTTAGGAGGGGGGACAGGGCTGGGTTCGGGTAATCAGCCCCAGCATTTT.

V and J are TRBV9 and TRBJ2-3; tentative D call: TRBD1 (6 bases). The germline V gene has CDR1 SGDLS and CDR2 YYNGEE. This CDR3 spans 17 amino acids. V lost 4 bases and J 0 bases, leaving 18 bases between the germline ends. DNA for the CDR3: TGTGCCAGCAGCCTTTCCGAGACAGGCTACAGCACAGATACGCAGTATTTT. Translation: CASSLSETGYSTDTQYF.

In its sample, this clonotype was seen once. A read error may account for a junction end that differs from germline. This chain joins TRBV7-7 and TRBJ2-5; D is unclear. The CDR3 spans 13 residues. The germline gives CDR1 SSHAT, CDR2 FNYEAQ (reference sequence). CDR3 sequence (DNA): TGTGCTAGCAGCTCGGTGGGCCGAGAGACCCAGTACTTC. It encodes CASSSVGRETQYF.

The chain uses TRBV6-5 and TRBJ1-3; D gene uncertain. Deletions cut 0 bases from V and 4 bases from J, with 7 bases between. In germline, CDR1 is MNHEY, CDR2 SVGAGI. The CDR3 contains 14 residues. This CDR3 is CASSYSREGNTIYF. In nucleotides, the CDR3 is TGTGCCAGCAGTTACTCGAGGGAGGGAAACACCATATATTTT.

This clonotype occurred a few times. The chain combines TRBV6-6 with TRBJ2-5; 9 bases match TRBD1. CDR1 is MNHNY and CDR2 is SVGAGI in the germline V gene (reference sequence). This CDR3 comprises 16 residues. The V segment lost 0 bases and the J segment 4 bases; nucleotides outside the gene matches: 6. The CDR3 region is CASSYSGGQGAETQYF. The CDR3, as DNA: TGTGCCAGCAGTTACTCGGGGGGACAGGGTGCAGAGACCCAGTACTTC.

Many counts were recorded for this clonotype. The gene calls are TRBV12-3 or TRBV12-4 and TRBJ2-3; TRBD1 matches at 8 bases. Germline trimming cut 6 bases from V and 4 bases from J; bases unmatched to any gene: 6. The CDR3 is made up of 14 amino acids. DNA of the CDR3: TGTGCCAGCAGGAGCAGGGGGCGTCCAGATACGCAGTATTTT. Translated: CASRSRGRPDTQYF.

CDR3 DNA sequence: TGTGCCAGCTCACCCTCCGGGCCCCCCGGGAACCAGTACTTC. Its translation is CASSPSGPPGNQYF. The V gene is TRBV18, the J gene TRBJ2-5; tentatively, D is TRBD2 (5 bases). With 3 bases removed from V and 10 bases from J, the gap between germline ends came to 18 bases. Germline loops: CDR1 KGHSH, CDR2 LQKENI. The CDR3 length is 14 residues.

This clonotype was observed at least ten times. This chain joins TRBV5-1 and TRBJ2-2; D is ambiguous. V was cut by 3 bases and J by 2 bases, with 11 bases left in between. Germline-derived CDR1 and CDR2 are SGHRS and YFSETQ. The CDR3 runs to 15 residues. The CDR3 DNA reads TGCGCCAGCAGCTCTGGATCCCTAAACACCGGGGAGCTGTTTTTT. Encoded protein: CASSSGSLNTGELFF. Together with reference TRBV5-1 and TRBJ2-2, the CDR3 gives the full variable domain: KAGVTQTPRYLIKTRGQQVTLSCSPISGHRSVSWYQQTPGQGLQFLFEYFSETQRNKGNFPGRFSGRQFSNSRSEMNVSTLELGDSALYLCASSSGSLNTGELFFGEGSRLTVL.

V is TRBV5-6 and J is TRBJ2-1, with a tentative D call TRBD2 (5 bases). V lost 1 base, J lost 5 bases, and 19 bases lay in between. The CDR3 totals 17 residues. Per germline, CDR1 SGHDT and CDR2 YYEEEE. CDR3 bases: TGTGCCAGCAGCTTGTTGAGTGGAGGACGCGTTGACAATGAGCAGTTCTTC. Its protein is CASSLLSGGRVDNEQFF.

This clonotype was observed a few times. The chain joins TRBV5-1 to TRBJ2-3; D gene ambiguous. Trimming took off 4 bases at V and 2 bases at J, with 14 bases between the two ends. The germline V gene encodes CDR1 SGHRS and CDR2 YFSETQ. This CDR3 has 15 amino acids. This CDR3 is CASSPSPPITDTQYF. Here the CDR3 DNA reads TGCGCCAGCAGCCCAAGTCCTCCGATCACAGATACGCAGTATTTT.

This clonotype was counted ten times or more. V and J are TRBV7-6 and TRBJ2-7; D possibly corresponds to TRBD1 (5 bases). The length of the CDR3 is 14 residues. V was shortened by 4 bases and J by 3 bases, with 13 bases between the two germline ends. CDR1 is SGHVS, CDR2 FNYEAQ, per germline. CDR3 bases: TGTGCCAGCAGCTCCTACGACAGAGGCTACGAGCAGTACTTC. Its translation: CASSSYDRGYEQYF.